The present TCR beta chain was sequenced within a study of siplizumab effects on memory and regulatory T cells. This clone showed up just once. TCR templates numbering about 10^5 were assayed per sample. TCRdb keeps only in-frame clones here, not all; method: immunoSEQ multiplex PCR. The data contain some 110,000 clones, nearly 95% of them singletons. Germline V gene lookup returns CDR1 KGHSH and CDR2 LQKENI. Unmatched junction bases numbered 8, after V lost 0 bases and J lost 4 bases. This CDR3 comprises 16 residues. This receptor was taken from a human donor in good health. The sequencing sample was made of Tregs sorted from blood. The rearrangement joins TRBV18 to TRBJ1-2, with TRBD1 matching 7 bases. The CDR3 sequence is CASSPPGQRMGYGYTF. CDR3 nucleotides: TGTGCCAGCTCACCACCGGGACAGAGAATGGGCTATGGCTACACCTTC.